Presented here are 2 T cell receptor beta chains from one specimen sequenced in a study of cytomegalovirus exposure and HLA in healthy donors (dated 2017 in TCRdb). The library was built by means of the immunoSEQ multiplex PCR assay. For the multiplex PCR, a mixture combining 60 forward primers for TCR Vbeta segments and 13 reverse primers for TCR Jbeta segments was used. In TCRdb, the immuneACCESS table is reduced to in-frame sequences with V and J assigned. These tables do not hold every clone; where another copy was compared, an unresolved V gene accounts for under half, and the others remain unexplained. Across this sample there are around 130,000 clones, with approximately 80% seen only once. The ten top clones hold roughly 1.2% of the sample. Sequencing used PBMCs. The receptors stem from a girl aged 2 to 10 in good health and CMV-seronegative.

In DNA form, the CDR3 reads TGTGCCAGCAGTTTCCGCCAGGGGGCGGTAAGTTACAATGAGCAGTTCTTC. Encoded protein: CASSFRQGAVSYNEQFF. V usage is TRBV27 and J usage is TRBJ2-1; 8 bases are a match to TRBD1. This CDR3 contains 17 residues. The V gene end was trimmed by 3 bases and the J gene end by 4 bases; junction bases not matched to a gene: 11. The V gene's germline CDR1 is MNHEY and CDR2 SMNVEV (reference sequence).

The genes are TRBV7-9 and TRBJ1-3, with D hard to call. This CDR3 has 15 residues. CDR1 SEHNR and CDR2 FQNEAQ come from the germline V gene (reference sequence). The V and J ends lost 10 bases and 2 bases respectively, with 18 bases between them. The CDR3 region is CATSPQRGAGNTIYF. Here the CDR3 DNA reads TGTGCCACGTCACCCCAGCGGGGAGCTGGAAACACCATATATTTT.